These T cell receptor beta chains were read from a single sample in a study of shared clonotypes between healthy human individuals. Sequencing used immunoSEQ multiplex PCR; TCRdb keeps in-frame clones, though not all of them. The table lists approximately 1.4 million clones, approximately 98% of them singletons. Input material: naive CD4+ T cells sorted from blood. Every receptor here comes from a man younger than 45 in good health. Both conserved end residues are part of each CDR3. A D gene is named only where the DNA matches it firmly. The size entry is marked missing in some rows and otherwise reads once, few, many or a size class.

size	D	V	J	CDR3	DNA
.	TRBD2	TRBV6-6	TRBJ2-7	CASRGSGRIYEQYF	TGTGCCAGCAGGGGCAGCGGGAGGATCTACGAGCAGTACTTC
.	TRBD1	TRBV18	TRBJ1-5	CASSPGTGGSSQPQHF	TGTGCCAGCTCACCTGGGACAGGGGGTTCCAGTCAGCCCCAGCATTTT
.	.	TRBV5-8	TRBJ2-1	CASSSIARDEQFF	TGTGCCAGCAGCTCAATAGCTAGGGATGAGCAGTTCTTC
once	.	TRBV11-2	TRBJ2-2	CASSLRSAAGELFF	TGTGCCAGCAGCTTAAGGTCGGCCGCCGGGGAGCTGTTTTTT
.	.	TRBV7-2	TRBJ2-2	CASSLERLDTGELFF	TGTGCCAGCAGCTTAGAGCGACTGGACACCGGGGAGCTGTTTTTT
.	.	TRBV7-9	TRBJ2-3	CASSLGQTTSTDTQYF	TGTGCCAGCAGCTTAGGACAGACTACTAGCACAGATACGCAGTATTTT
.	TRBD1	TRBV18	TRBJ1-1	CASSLQGAYTEAFF	TGTGCCAGCTCACTACAGGGGGCGTACACTGAAGCTTTCTTT
once	.	TRBV14	TRBJ1-1	CASSHSEFTEAFF	TGTGCCAGCAGCCATTCTGAATTCACTGAAGCTTTCTTT
once	TRBD1	TRBV5-4	TRBJ2-7	CASSLGQGDRGHEQYF	TGTGCCAGCAGCTTGGGGCAGGGGGACAGGGGTCACGAGCAGTACTTC
.	.	TRBV21-1	TRBJ2-5	CASRVRETQYF	TGTGCCAGCAGAGTTAGGGAGACCCAGTACTTC
.	TRBD2	TRBV7-3	TRBJ2-3	CASSPLAGRGDTQYF	TGTGCCAGCAGCCCTTTAGCGGGGCGTGGCGACACGCAGTATTTT
.	.	TRBV9	TRBJ2-5	CASSVGGGAIRETQYF	TGTGCCAGCAGCGTAGGTGGGGGGGCGATTCGGGAGACCCAGTACTTC
.	.	TRBV6-1	TRBJ2-7	CASSGPYEQYF	TGTGCCAGCAGTGGTCCCTACGAGCAGTACTTC
once	.	TRBV28	TRBJ1-5	CASSSHSGGGNQPQHF	TGTGCCAGCAGTTCCCACTCGGGTGGAGGAAATCAGCCCCAGCATTTT
.	.	TRBV5-4	TRBJ2-7	CASSLGGLEEEQYF	TGTGCCAGCAGCTTAGGGGGACTCGAGGAAGAGCAGTACTTC
.	TRBD1	TRBV6-1	TRBJ1-2	CASSGGTGSSGYTF	TGTGCCAGCAGTGGTGGGACAGGATCGTCTGGCTACACCTTC
.	.	TRBV29-1	TRBJ2-7	CSVAGTVLYEQYF	TGCAGCGTGGCTGGGACGGTCCTCTACGAGCAGTACTTC
.	.	TRBV20-1	TRBJ2-7	CSARFQKEQYF	TGCAGTGCTAGATTCCAAAAAGAGCAGTACTTC
.	.	TRBV18	TRBJ2-5	CASSPGPGETQYF	TGTGCCAGCTCACCTGGACCGGGAGAGACCCAGTACTTC
.	.	TRBV28	TRBJ1-1	CASSLVGNTEAFF	TGTGCCAGCAGTTTGGTAGGGAACACTGAAGCTTTCTTT
.	TRBD2	TRBV18	TRBJ2-7	CASSPRATSNEQYF	TGTGCCAGCTCACCACGTGCGACTAGCAACGAGCAGTACTTC
.	TRBD1	TRBV29-1	TRBJ1-1	CSASTGDGTEAFF	TGCAGCGCCTCGACAGGGGATGGCACTGAAGCTTTCTTT
.	.	TRBV19	TRBJ1-2	CASSIVEAYGYTF	TGTGCCAGTAGTATAGTCGAGGCATATGGCTACACCTTC
.	.	TRBV5-4	TRBJ2-1	CASSLGRVNEQFF	TGTGCCAGCAGCTTGGGGAGAGTGAATGAGCAGTTCTTC
.	TRBD1	TRBV29-1	TRBJ1-1	CSVEDSYRGLKNTEAFF	TGCAGCGTTGAAGATTCCTACAGGGGGCTGAAGAACACTGAAGCTTTCTTT
.	TRBD1	TRBV5-1	TRBJ2-7	CASSSGDRSAYEQYF	TGCGCCAGCAGCTCTGGGGACAGGTCGGCCTACGAGCAGTACTTC
.	.	TRBV27	TRBJ2-7	CASSLGDRYEQYF	TGTGCCAGCAGTTTAGGAGACAGATACGAGCAGTACTTC
.	.	TRBV10-3	TRBJ2-1	CAISVQGGYNEQFF	TGTGCCATCAGTGTCCAGGGTGGGTACAATGAGCAGTTCTTC
.	.	TRBV4-1	TRBJ1-1	CASSQDLDTSYRTEAFF	TGCGCCAGCAGCCAAGATCTCGACACTAGCTATAGGACTGAAGCTTTCTTT
.	.	TRBV5-4	TRBJ1-3	CASSFSGAAGNTIYF	TGTGCCAGCAGCTTCTCAGGGGCCGCTGGAAACACCATATATTTT
.	TRBD1	TRBV29-1	TRBJ2-5	CSVDRGFQETQYF	TGCAGCGTTGACAGGGGGTTCCAAGAGACCCAGTACTTC
.	.	TRBV19	TRBJ2-7	CASSEVAASSGEQYF	TGTGCCAGTAGTGAAGTAGCGGCTTCCTCCGGCGAGCAGTACTTC
.	TRBD2	TRBV9	TRBJ2-1	CASSASGRSSYNEQFF	TGTGCCAGCAGCGCTAGCGGGCGGAGCTCCTACAATGAGCAGTTCTTC